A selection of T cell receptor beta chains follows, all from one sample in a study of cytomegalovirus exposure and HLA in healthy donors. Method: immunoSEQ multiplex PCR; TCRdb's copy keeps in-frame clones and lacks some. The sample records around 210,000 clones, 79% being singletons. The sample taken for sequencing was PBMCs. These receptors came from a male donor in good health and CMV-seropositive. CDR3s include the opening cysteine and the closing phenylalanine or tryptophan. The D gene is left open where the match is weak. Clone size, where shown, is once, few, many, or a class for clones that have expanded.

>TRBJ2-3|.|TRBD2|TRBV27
CASSRRALGLVGQREGQGDTQYF
TGTGCCAGCAGCCGTAGGGCCTTGGGACTTGTAGGGCAGCGGGAGGGCCAAGGAGATACGCAGTATTTT
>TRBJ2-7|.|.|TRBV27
CASSLASTGRISSYEQYF
TGTGCCAGCAGTTTAGCCTCCACTGGGAGAATAAGCTCCTACGAGCAGTACTTC
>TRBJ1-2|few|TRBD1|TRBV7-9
CASSSSGQDGYTF
TGTGCCAGCAGCTCATCTGGACAGGATGGCTACACCTTC
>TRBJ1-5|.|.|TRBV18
CASSPSGLSNQPQHF
TGTGCCAGCTCACCCTCGGGACTTAGCAATCAGCCCCAGCATTTT
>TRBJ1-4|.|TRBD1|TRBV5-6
CASSSFRQGLEKLFF
TGTGCCAGCAGCAGTTTTAGACAGGGGTTGGAAAAACTGTTTTTT
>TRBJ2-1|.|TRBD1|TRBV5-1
CASRAGSGQGYNEQFF
TGCGCCAGCAGGGCGGGTTCGGGACAGGGTTACAATGAGCAGTTCTTC
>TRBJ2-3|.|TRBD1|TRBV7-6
CASSLAGTGGTDTQYF
TGTGCCAGCAGCTTAGCGGGGACAGGGGGCACAGATACGCAGTATTTT
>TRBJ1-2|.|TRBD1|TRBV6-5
CASSTGQINYGYTF
TGTGCCAGCAGTACGGGACAGATAAACTATGGCTACACCTTC
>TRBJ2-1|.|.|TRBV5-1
CASSAPPGGTSYNEQFF
TGCGCCAGCAGCGCCCCCCCGGGGGGCACGTCCTACAATGAGCAGTTCTTC
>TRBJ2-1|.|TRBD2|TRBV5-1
CASSPGLAGEGEQFF
TGCGCCAGCAGCCCCGGACTAGCGGGAGAGGGTGAGCAGTTCTTC
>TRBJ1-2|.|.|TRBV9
CASSVAGGNNYGYTF
TGTGCCAGCAGCGTAGCTGGCGGGAATAACTATGGCTACACCTTC
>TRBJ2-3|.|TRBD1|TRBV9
CASSVVGTGLLGPMSTQYF
TGTGCCAGCAGCGTAGTGGGGACAGGGTTATTAGGGCCGATGAGTACGCAGTATTTT
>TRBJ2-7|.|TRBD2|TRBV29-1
CSVCRGLGDEQYF
TGCAGCGTTTGCCGAGGACTAGGCGACGAGCAGTACTTC
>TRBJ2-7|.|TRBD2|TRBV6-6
CASSPGLAGAEEQYF
TGTGCCAGCAGCCCCGGACTAGCGGGAGCGGAGGAGCAGTACTTC
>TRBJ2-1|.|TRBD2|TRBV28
CASSLIKLAGDNEQFF
TGTGCCAGCAGTTTAATCAAGCTAGCGGGAGACAATGAGCAGTTCTTC
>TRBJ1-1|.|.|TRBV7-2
CASSFVLVTGEAFF
TGTGCCAGCAGCTTTGTGCTTGTGACAGGAGAAGCTTTCTTT
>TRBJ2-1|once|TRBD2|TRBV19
CASSPGGRGGRAGGLAYNEQFF
TGTGCCAGTAGCCCCGGAGGTCGAGGCGGGAGGGCCGGAGGGTTGGCCTACAATGAGCAGTTCTTC
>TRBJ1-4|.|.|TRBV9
CASSVGDRTTNEKLFF
TGTGCCAGCAGCGTCGGGGATCGTACAACTAATGAAAAACTGTTTTTT
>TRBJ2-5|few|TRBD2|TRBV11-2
CASSSASGGWGTQYF
TGTGCCAGCAGCTCAGCTAGCGGGGGGTGGGGGACCCAGTACTTC
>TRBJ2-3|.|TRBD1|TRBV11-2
CASSLVEGAGTDTQYF
TGTGCCAGCAGCTTAGTAGAGGGGGCCGGCACAGATACGCAGTATTTT
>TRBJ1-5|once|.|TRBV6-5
CASSRTLPSNQPQHF
TGTGCCAGCAGTAGGACATTACCTAGCAATCAGCCCCAGCATTTT
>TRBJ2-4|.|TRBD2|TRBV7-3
CASSHLNPGTSGNLAKNIQYF
TGTGCCAGCAGCCATCTTAATCCCGGGACTAGCGGAAACCTAGCCAAAAACATTCAGTACTTC
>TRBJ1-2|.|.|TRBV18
CASSPDGELYGYTF
TGTGCCAGCTCACCAGATGGAGAGCTCTATGGCTACACCTTC
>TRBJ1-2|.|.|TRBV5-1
CASSSDTLAYGYTF
TGCGCCAGTTCCTCGGACACCCTTGCCTATGGCTACACCTTC
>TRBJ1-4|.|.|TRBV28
CASSLVGGNEKLFF
TGTGCCAGCAGTTTGGTCGGGGGGAACGAAAAACTGTTTTTT
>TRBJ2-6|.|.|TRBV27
CASSSLVSGANVLTF
TGTGCCAGCAGTTCGCTAGTCTCCGGGGCCAACGTCCTGACTTTC
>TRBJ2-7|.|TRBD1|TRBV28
CASSPDRGKVYEQYF
TGTGCCAGCAGTCCCGACAGGGGGAAGGTCTACGAGCAGTACTTC
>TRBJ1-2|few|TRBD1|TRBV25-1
CASTWTGGGLGGYTF
TGTGCCAGCACTTGGACAGGGGGCGGGCTAGGTGGCTACACCTTC
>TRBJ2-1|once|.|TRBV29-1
CSVDPADSPGQFF
TGCAGCGTTGACCCCGCGGACTCCCCGGGGCAGTTCTTC
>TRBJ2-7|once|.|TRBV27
CASSAGIPLNEQYF
TGTGCCAGCAGTGCCGGGATACCCCTTAATGAGCAGTACTTC
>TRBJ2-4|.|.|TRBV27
CASSFGRENIQYF
TGTGCCAGCAGTTTTGGGAGAGAAAACATTCAGTACTTC
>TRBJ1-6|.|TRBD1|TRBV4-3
CASSQGQGAVSSPLHF
TGCGCCAGCAGCCAAGGGCAGGGGGCCGTGTCGTCACCCCTCCACTTT
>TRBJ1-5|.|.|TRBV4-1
CASSQEQGHYSNQPQHF
TGCGCCAGCAGCCAAGAGCAGGGGCACTATAGCAATCAGCCCCAGCATTTT
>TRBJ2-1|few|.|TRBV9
CASSVGGGRGVGEQFF
TGTGCCAGCAGCGTAGGCGGAGGCAGGGGGGTCGGTGAGCAGTTCTTC
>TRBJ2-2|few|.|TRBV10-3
CAMRYIANTGELFF
TGTGCCATGCGGTACATCGCGAACACCGGGGAGCTGTTTTTT
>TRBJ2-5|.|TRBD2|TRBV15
CATSRGGGGETQYF
TGTGCCACCAGCAGAGGGGGCGGGGGAGAGACCCAGTACTTC
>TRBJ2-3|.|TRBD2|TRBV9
CASSVDQAGGTLDTQYF
TGTGCCAGCAGCGTAGACCAAGCGGGGGGTACATTAGATACGCAGTATTTT
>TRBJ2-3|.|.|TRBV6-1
CASLQDRSTDTQYF
TGTGCCAGTCTACAGGACCGGAGCACAGATACGCAGTATTTT
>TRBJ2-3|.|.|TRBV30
CAWSVRDTQYF
TGTGCCTGGAGTGTACGGGATACGCAGTATTTT
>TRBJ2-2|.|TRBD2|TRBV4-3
CASSLAGSSGSHRANTGELFF
TGCGCCAGCAGCCTTGCAGGGTCTAGCGGGAGTCATCGGGCGAACACCGGGGAGCTGTTTTTT
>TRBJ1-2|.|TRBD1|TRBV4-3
CASSQDRAGGGYGYTF
TGCGCCAGCAGCCAAGATAGGGCAGGGGGTGGCTATGGCTACACCTTC
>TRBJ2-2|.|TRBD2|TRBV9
CASSVAGVKTGELFF
TGTGCCAGCAGCGTGGCGGGAGTAAAGACCGGGGAGCTGTTTTTT
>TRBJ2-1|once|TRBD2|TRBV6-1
CASSGGSSYNEQFF
TGTGCCAGCAGCGGGGGGAGCTCCTACAATGAGCAGTTCTTC
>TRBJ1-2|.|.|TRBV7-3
CASSPGDRATTSMGDGYTF
TGTGCCAGCAGCCCGGGGGACCGGGCTACCACATCCATGGGGGATGGCTACACCTTC
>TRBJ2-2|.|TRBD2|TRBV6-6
CASRWGWEGPGELFF
TGTGCCAGCCGCTGGGGGTGGGAGGGTCCCGGGGAGCTGTTTTTT
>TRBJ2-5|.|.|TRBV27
CASSLPGFLETQYF
TGTGCCAGCAGTTTACCGGGGTTCCTGGAGACCCAGTACTTC
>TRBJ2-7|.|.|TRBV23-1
CASTGRGPGGWEEQYF
TGCGCCAGCACGGGGAGGGGCCCAGGGGGCTGGGAAGAGCAGTACTTC
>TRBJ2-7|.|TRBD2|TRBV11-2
CASSLALAVSYEQYF
TGTGCCAGCAGCTTAGCCCTAGCGGTCTCCTACGAGCAGTACTTC
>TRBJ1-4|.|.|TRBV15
CATSSYGTTNEKLFF
TGTGCCACCAGCAGCTACGGTACAACTAATGAAAAACTGTTTTTT
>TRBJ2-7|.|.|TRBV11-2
CASSLTGVRVYEQYF
TGTGCCAGCAGCTTAACGGGGGTAAGGGTCTACGAGCAGTACTTC
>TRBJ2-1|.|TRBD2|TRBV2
CASSGSGRIVNEQFF
TGTGCCAGCAGTGGGAGCGGGAGAATTGTCAATGAGCAGTTCTTC
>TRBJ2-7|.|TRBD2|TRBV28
CASSPSGLGGRLLEQYF
TGTGCCAGCAGTCCGTCGGGGCTAGGCGGGAGATTGTTAGAGCAGTACTTC
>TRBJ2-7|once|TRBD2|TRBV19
CASSIESQRGIYEQYF
TGTGCCAGTAGTATAGAAAGCCAGCGGGGGATCTACGAGCAGTACTTC
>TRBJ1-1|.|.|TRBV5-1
CASSTRENTEAFF
TGCGCCAGCAGTACGAGAGAAAACACTGAAGCTTTCTTT
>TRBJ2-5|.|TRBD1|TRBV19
CASSGTGQETQYF
TGTGCCAGTAGTGGGACAGGGCAAGAGACCCAGTACTTC
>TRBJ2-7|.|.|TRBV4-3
CASSHRSGHSYEQYF
TGCGCCAGCAGCCACCGGTCAGGACACTCCTACGAGCAGTACTTC
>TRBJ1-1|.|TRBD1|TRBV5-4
CASTRQGMNTEAFF
TGTGCCAGCACCCGACAGGGGATGAACACTGAAGCTTTCTTT
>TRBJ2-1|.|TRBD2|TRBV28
CASSLGGSGGPNEQFF
TGTGCCAGCAGTTTAGGGGGTAGCGGGGGCCCCAATGAGCAGTTCTTC
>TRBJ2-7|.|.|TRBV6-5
CASRNPGHSYEQYF
TGTGCCAGCAGGAACCCGGGACATTCCTACGAGCAGTACTTC